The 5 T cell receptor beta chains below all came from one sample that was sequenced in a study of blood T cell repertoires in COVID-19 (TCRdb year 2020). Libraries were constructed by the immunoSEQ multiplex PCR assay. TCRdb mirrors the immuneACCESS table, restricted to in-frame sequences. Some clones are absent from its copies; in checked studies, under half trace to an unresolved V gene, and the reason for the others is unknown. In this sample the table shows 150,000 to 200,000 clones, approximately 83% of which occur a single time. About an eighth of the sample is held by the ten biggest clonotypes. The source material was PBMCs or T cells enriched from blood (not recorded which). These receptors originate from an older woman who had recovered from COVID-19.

The CDR3 region is CASSPDRAHPQHF. In DNA, the CDR3 is TGTGCCAGCAGTCCGGACAGGGCCCATCCCCAGCATTTT. The V call is TRBV5-5, the J call TRBJ1-5; TRBD1 agrees at 8 bases. CDR3 length: 13 residues. V shed 5 bases, J shed 10 bases, and the junction held 8 bases outside the gene matches. Germline assignment: CDR1 SGHKS and CDR2 YYEKEE (reference sequence).

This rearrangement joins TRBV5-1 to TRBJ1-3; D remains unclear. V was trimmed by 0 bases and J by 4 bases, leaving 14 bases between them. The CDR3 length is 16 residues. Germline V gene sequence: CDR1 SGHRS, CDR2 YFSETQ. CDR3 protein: CASSLVGPRRGNTIYF. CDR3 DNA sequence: TGCGCCAGCAGCTTGGTGGGCCCCCGTAGGGGAAACACCATATATTTT.

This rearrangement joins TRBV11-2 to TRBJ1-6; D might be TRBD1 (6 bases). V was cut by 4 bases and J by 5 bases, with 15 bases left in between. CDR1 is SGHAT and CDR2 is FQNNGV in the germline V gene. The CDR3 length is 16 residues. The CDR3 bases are TGTGCCAGCAGCTCCCTTAGGGGGTTAAATAATTCACCCCTCCACTTT. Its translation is CASSSLRGLNNSPLHF.

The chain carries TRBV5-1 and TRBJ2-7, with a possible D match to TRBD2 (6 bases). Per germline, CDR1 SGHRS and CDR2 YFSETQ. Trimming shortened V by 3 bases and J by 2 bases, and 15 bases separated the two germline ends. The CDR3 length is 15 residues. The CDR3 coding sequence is TGCGCCAGCAGCTCTAATTATGCGGGGACCTACGAGCAGTACTTC. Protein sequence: CASSSNYAGTYEQYF.

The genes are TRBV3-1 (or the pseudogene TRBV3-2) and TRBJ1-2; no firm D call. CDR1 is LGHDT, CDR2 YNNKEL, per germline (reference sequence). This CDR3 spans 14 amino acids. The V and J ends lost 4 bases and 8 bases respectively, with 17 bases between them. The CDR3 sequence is CASSPRRGSGGYTF. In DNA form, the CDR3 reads TGTGCCAGCAGCCCCAGACGAGGCTCCGGGGGCTACACCTTC.